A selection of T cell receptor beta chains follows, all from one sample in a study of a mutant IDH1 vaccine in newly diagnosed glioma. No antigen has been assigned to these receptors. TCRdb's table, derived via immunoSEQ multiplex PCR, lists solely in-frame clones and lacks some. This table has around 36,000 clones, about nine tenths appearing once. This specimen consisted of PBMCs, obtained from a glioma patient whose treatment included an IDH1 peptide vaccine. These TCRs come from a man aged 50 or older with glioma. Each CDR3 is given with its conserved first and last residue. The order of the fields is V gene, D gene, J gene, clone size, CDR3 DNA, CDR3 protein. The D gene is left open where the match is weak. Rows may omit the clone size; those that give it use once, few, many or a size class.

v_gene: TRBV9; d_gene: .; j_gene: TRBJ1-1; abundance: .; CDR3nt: TGTGCCAGCAGAAGCGTGGAGAGGGGCACTGAAGCTTTCTTT; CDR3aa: CASRSVERGTEAFF
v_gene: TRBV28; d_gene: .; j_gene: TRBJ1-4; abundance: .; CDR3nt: TGTGCCAGCAGTTTAGCAGGGGCTGCTAATGAAAAACTGTTTTTT; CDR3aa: CASSLAGAANEKLFF
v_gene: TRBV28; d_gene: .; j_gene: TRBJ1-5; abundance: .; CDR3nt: TGTGCCAGCAATCAGGACAGTCCGTCACGGGAGCCCCAGCATTTT; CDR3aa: CASNQDSPSREPQHF
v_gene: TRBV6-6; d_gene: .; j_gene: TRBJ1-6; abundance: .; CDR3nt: TGTGCCAGCAGTTATGTAGGGACACTGGGGCCACCCCTCCACTTT; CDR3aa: CASSYVGTLGPPLHF
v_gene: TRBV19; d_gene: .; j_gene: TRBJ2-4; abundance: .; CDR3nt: TGTGCCAGTAGCGGGACATCCCTAGCCAAAAACATTCAGTACTTC; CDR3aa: CASSGTSLAKNIQYF
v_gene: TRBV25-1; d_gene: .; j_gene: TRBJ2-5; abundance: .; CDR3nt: TGTGCCAGCAGTACTCAGGGATTCACCCAGTACTTC; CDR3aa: CASSTQGFTQYF
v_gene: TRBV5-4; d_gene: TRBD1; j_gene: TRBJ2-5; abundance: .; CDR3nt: TGTGCCAGCAGCTCACCTAAGCCCGGGACAGGGCTAGAGACCCAGTACTTC; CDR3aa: CASSSPKPGTGLETQYF
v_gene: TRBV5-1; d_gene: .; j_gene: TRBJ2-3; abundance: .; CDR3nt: TGCGCCAGCAGCTTGGAGGCCGGACGCACAGATACGCAGTATTTT; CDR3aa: CASSLEAGRTDTQYF
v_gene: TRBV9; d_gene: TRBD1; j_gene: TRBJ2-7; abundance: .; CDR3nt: TGTGCCAGCAGCAAACGGGGACAGTCCGGCGAGCAGTACTTC; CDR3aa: CASSKRGQSGEQYF
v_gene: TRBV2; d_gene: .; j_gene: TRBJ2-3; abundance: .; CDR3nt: TGTGCCAGCAGTGGAACTAGCGATACGCAGTATTTT; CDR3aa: CASSGTSDTQYF
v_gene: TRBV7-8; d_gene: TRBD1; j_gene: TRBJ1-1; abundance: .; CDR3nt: TGTGCCAGCAGCAACAGGGGGAGGAACACTGAAGCTTTCTTT; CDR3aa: CASSNRGRNTEAFF
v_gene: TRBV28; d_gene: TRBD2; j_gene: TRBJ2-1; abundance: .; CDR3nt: TGTGCCAGCAGTTCACCGGGACTAGCGGCTGTCTTC; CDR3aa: CASSSPGLAAVF
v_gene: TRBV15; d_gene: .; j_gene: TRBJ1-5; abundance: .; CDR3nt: TGTGCCACCAGCAGCGTACCGCAGAGTAGGGGCAATCAGCCCCAGCATTTT; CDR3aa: CATSSVPQSRGNQPQHF
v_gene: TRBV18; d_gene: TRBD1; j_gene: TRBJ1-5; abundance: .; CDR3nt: TGTGCCAGCTCACCAAGGGGGCCAGGGCAGCCCCAGCATTTT; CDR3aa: CASSPRGPGQPQHF
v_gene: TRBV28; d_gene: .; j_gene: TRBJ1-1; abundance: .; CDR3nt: TGTGCCAGCCAGGGGATGGGGTACGGGACTGAAGCTTTCTTT; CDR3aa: CASQGMGYGTEAFF
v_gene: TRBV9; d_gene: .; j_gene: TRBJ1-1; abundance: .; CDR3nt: TGTGCCAGCAGCGTAGAGCACGGGAACACTGAAGCTTTCTTT; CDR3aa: CASSVEHGNTEAFF
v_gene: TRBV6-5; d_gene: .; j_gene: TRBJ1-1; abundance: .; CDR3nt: TGTGCCAGCAGGTTCGGAGGGTCTACTGAAGCTTTCTTT; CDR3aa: CASRFGGSTEAFF
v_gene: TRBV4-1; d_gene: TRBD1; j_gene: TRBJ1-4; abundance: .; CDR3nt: TGCGCCAGCAGCCAAGGGGACAGGGTTAATGAAAAACTGTTTTTT; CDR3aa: CASSQGDRVNEKLFF
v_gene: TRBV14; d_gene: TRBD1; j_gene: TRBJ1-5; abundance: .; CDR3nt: TGTGCCAGCAGCCAAGACGAGGCGGGACAGGGTGGCAATCAGCCCCAGCATTTT; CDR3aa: CASSQDEAGQGGNQPQHF
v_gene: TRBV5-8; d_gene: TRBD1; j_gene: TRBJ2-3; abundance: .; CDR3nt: TGTGCCAGCAGCCCCGAGACCGGGACAGGGGGCACAGATACGCAGTATTTT; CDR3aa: CASSPETGTGGTDTQYF
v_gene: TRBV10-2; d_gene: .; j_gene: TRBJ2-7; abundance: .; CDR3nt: TGCGCCAGCAGTGAAACAGGGTCTGAGATTGGCTCCTACGAGCAGTACTTC; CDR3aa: CASSETGSEIGSYEQYF
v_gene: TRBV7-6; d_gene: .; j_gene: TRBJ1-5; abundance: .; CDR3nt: TGTGCCAGCAGCCTTGATGGAAGGACCCGGCCCCAGCATTTT; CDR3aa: CASSLDGRTRPQHF
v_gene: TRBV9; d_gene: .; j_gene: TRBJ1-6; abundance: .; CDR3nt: TGTGCCAGCAGCAAGACAGGAAGCTCCTATAATTCACCCCTCCACTTT; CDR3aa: CASSKTGSSYNSPLHF
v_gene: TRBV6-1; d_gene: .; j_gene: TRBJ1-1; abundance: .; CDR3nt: TGTGCCAGCAGTGAAGGGTGGGCCTACAGGGTTGAAGCTTTCTTT; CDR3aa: CASSEGWAYRVEAFF
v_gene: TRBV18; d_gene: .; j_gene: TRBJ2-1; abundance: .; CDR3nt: TGTGCCAGCTCACCCACGGACTACGAGCAGTTCTTC; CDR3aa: CASSPTDYEQFF
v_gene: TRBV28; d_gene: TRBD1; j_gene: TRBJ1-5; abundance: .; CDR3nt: TGTGCCAGCAGTGTTGGGACAGGTAATCAGCCCCAGCATTTT; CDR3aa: CASSVGTGNQPQHF
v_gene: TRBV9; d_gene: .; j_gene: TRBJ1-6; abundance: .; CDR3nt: TGTGCCAGCAGCGTCGGGAGTTGGAATTCACCCCTCCACTTT; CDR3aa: CASSVGSWNSPLHF
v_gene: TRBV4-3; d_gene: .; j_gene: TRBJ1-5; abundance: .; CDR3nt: TGCGCCAGCAGCCAAGATCGGGAGAGCAATCAGCCCCAGCATTTT; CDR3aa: CASSQDRESNQPQHF
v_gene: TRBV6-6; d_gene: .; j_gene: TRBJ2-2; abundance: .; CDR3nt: TGTGCCAGCAGCCCTCGTGGGGGCCCGAACACCGGGGAGCTGTTTTTT; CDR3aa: CASSPRGGPNTGELFF
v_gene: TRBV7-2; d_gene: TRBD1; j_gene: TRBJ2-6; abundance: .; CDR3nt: TGTGCCAGCAGCTCCCGGCCGGGACAGGGGGCGAAAGGGGCCAACGTCCTGACTTTC; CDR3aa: CASSSRPGQGAKGANVLTF
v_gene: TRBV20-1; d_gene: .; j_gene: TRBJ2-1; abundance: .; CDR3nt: TGCAGTGCAGTCTGGAATGAGCAGTTCTTC; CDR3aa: CSAVWNEQFF
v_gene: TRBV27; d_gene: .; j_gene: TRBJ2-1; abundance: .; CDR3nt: TGTGCCAGCAGTTTATCTCTCCCGCGCTCCTACAATGAGCAGTTCTTC; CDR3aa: CASSLSLPRSYNEQFF
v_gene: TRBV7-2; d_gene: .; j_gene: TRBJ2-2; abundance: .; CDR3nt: TGTGCCAGCAGCTTAGTCCGTGGGGGAGACACCGGGGAGCTGTTTTTT; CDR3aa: CASSLVRGGDTGELFF
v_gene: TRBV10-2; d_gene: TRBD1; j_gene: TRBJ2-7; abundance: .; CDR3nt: TGCGCCAGCAGACCACAGGGGTACGAGCAGTACTTC; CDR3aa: CASRPQGYEQYF
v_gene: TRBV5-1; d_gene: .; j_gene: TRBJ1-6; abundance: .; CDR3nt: TGCGCCAGCAGCAAGACCGGGACTGGAGATTCACCCCTCCACTTT; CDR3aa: CASSKTGTGDSPLHF
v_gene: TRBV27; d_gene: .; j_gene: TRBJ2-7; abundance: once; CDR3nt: TGTGCCAGCAGTTCCAACTACGAGCAGTACTTC; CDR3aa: CASSSNYEQYF
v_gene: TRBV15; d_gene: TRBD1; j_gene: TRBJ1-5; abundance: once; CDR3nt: TGTGCCACCAGCTTTCGGACAGGGAATCAGCCCCAGCATTTT; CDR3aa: CATSFRTGNQPQHF